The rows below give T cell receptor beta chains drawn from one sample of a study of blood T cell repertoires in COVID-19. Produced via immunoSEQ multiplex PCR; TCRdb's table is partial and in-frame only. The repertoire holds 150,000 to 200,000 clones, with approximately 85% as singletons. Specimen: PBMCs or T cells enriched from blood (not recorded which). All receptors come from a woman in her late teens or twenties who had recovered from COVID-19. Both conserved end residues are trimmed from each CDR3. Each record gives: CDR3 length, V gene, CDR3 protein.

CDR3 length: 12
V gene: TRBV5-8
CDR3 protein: ASSLRTVTETQY

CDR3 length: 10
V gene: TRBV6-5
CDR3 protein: ASGQSNQPQH

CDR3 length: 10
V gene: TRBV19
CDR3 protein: ASSIGGLEAF

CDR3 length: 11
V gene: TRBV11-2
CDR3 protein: ASSLGQRETQY

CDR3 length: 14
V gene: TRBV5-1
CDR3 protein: ASSLAAGASTDTQY

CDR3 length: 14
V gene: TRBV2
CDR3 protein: ASTGQGALATDTQY

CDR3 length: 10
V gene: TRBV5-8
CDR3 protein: ASSLDLGPLY

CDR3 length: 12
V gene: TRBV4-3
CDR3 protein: ASSQAYREPELF

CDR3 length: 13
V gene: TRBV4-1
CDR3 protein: ASRMGDRGFYGYT

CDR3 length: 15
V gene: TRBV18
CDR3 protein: ASSPPNTRWYTGELF

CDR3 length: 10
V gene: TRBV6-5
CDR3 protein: ASRGQGGFQY

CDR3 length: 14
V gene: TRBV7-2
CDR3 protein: ASSLAAGVFYNEQF

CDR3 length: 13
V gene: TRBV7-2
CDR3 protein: ASSLGASGGDEQY

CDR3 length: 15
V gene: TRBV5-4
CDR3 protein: ASSVTGTSVGNNEQF

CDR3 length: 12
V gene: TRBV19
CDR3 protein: ASSRDYTTYEQY

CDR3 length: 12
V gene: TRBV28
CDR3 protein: ATLEGGGRDTQY

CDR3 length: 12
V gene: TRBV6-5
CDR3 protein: ASNRGGDTDTQY

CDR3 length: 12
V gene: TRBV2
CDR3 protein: ASSEANEMDEQY

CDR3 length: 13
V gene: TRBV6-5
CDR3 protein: ASSLGGPSNDWQF

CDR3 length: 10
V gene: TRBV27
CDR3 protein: ASSSRADEQF

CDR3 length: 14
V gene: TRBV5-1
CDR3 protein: ASSFGFAAGSYEQY

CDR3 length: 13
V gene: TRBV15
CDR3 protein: ATSSRQGAATEAF

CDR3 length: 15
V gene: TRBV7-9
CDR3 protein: ASSACAVASGNYEQY

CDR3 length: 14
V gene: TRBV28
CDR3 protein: ASSFRDRGSNQPQH

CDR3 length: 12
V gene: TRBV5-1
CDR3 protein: ASSSGGFRSPLH

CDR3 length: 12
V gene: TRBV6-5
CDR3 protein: ASSKRQGTYGYT

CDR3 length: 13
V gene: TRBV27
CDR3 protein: ASRLDRVSNTEAF

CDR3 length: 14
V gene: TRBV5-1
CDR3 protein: ASSFHPGDYNSPLH

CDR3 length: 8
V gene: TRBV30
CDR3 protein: AGGEAEAF

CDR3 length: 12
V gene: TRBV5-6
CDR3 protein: ASSPRTSHNEQF

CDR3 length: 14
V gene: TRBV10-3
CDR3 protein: AIGGTSVATAYEQY

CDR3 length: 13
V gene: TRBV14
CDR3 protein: ASSQIGQLPYEQY

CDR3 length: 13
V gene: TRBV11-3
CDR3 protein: ASSFAPGDTYEQY

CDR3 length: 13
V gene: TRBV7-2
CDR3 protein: ASSFSTGQGSPLH

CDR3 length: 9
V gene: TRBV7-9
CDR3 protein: ASSGTYGYT

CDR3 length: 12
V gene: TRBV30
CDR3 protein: AWSTGSSNQPQH

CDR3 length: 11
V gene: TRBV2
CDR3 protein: ATHSGLQETQY

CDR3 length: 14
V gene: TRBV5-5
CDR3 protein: ASSLTSGINTGELF

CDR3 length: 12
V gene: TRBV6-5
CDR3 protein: ASTTTSGIGEQF

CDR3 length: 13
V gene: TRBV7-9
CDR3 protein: ASSFLSSGQETQY

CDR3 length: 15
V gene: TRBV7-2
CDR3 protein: ASSSDRGRAANYGYT

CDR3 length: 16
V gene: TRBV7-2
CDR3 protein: ASSLGFALAGATDTQY

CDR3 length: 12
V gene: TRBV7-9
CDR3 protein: ASSLDRSNEKLF

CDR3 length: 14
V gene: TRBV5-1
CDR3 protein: ASSFQAFSYNSPLH

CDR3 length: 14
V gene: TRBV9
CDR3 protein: ASSVTSGASTGELF

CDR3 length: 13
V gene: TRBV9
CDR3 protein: ASGPSGGAQETQY

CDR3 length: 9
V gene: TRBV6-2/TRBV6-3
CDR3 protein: ASSHGTEQF

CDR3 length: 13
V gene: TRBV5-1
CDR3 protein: ASSTGQGGNTEAF

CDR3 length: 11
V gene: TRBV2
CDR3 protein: ASREGQTDTQY

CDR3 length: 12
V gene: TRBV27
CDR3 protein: ASSLQGLNTEAF

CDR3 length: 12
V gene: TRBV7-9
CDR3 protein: ASSTGTGVAGYT

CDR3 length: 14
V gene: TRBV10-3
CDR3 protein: AISDRSGGQLNEQF

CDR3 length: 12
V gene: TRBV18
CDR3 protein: ATGRGGPGNEQF

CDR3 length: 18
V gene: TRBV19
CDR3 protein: AGPPTGHPNLSSYNSPLH

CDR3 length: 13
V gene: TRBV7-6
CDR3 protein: ASSLRGGDRETLH

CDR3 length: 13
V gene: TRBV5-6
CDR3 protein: ASSLTEVSRDGYT

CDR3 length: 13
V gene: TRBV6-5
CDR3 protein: ASSSGQDMGNTIY